These 6 T cell receptor beta chains came from one sample sequenced in a study of response to subunit inactivated influenza vaccine. One entry per CDR3 protein, called by TCRdb with MiXCR from the RT-PCR reads. This table holds 530,000 or so distinct CDR3 sequences, 10% to 15% found once. The sample here was PBMCs from blood, taken on the day of vaccination. These receptors were obtained from a man in his fifties or sixties who received an inactivated influenza vaccine.

This clonotype has at least ten counts. This sequence joins TRBV28 and TRBJ2-4; possibly TRBD1 or TRBD2 for D (6 bases each). Per germline, CDR1 MDHEN and CDR2 SYDVKM. Trimming took off 2 bases at V and 2 bases at J, with 16 bases between the two ends. This CDR3 is built from 17 residues. In nucleotides, the CDR3 is TGTGCCAGCAGTTTAGTATCCCAGGGGAGGACCAAAAACATTCAGTACTTC. Its protein product is CASSLVSQGRTKNIQYF.

This clonotype was seen a few times. The chain joins TRBV7-3 to TRBJ1-1; D might be TRBD1 (5 bases). V was shortened by 8 bases and J by 5 bases, with 18 bases between the two germline ends. CDR3 length equals 14 residues. Germline loops: CDR1 SGHTA, CDR2 FQGTGA. This CDR3 reads CASRPSGWGTEAFF. The CDR3 DNA reads as TGTGCCAGCCGCCCGTCCGGCTGGGGGACTGAAGCTTTCTTT.

A remark on this clonotype: Sequence at one end of the junction differs from germline and may be a read error. The V gene is TRBV7-2, the J gene TRBJ2-1, with 7 bases that match TRBD1. The CDR3 covers 13 residues. Germline CDR1 reads SGHTA; CDR2 reads FQGNSA. The CDR3 DNA reads as TGTGCCAGCAGCTCGGGACAGCCGGCAGTAAAGGTCTTC. As protein: CASSSGQPAVKVF. Supplemented by reference TRBV7-2 and TRBJ2-1, the full variable domain reads GAGVSQSPSNKVTEKGKDVELRCDPISGHTALYWYRQSLGQGLEFLIYFQGNSAPDKSGLPSDRFSAERTGGSVSTLTIQRTQQEDSAVYLCASSSGQPAVKVFGPGTRLTVL.

This clonotype was detected a few times. The chain combines TRBV27 with TRBJ2-2; D might be TRBD2 (6 bases). This CDR3 spans 16 amino acids. The V end lost 2 bases, the J end lost 2 bases, and 12 bases lay between the germline ends. The germline gives CDR1 MNHEY, CDR2 SMNVEV (reference sequence). The CDR3, as DNA: TGTGCCAGCAGTTTAGTGGGGAGGCCAAACACCGGGGAGCTGTTTTTT. Protein: CASSLVGRPNTGELFF.

The sample holds a few counts of this clonotype. The V call is TRBV6-2 or TRBV6-3, the J call TRBJ2-7; tentative D call: TRBD2 (5 bases). The CDR3 is made up of 11 amino acids. Trimming took off 2 bases at V and 10 bases at J, with 9 bases between the two ends. Germline V gene sequence: CDR1 MNHEY, CDR2 SVGEGT. CDR3 bases: TGTGCCAGCAGTTACGGCGGAGGCCAGTACTTC. It specifies CASSYGGGQYF.

The chain recombines TRBV20-1 with TRBJ2-7, with 9 nucleotides matching TRBD2. V lost 0 bases and J lost 3; bases outside the gene matches: 9. The CDR3 has 16 amino acids. Germline loops: CDR1 DFQATT, CDR2 SNEGSKA (reference sequence). CDR3 nucleotides: TGCAGTGCTAGAGATCAGGTAGCGGGGGCCATCTACGAGCAGTACTTC. This translates into CSARDQVAGAIYEQYF.